This TCR beta chain was recorded in a study of blood T cell repertoires in COVID-19. Study-level information: Material from acute and convalescent COVID-19 was sourced from the United States, Italy and Spain. T cells, B-cell-depleted T cells, or PBMCs supplied cDNA or gDNA.

Assay: immunoSEQ multiplex PCR; the TCRdb copy retains only in-frame clones and omits some. The sample yields about 140,000 clones, about four fifths seen once. The sample was peripheral blood. The TCR sequence derives from a human donor in a cohort sampled during active COVID-19.

Written as DNA, the CDR3 is TGTGCCACCAGTACTGACAGGGGTAATCAGCCCCAGCATTTT. This translates into CATSTDRGNQPQHF. The chain is built from TRBV15 and TRBJ1-5; 8 bases fit TRBD1. The CDR3 is 14 amino acids. J was trimmed by 4 bases and V by 6 bases; bases with no gene match: 5. Germline V gives CDR1 LNHNV, CDR2 YYDKDF (reference sequence).